These 5 T cell receptor beta chains share one sample of origin, sequenced in a study of blood T cell repertoires in COVID-19 (TCRdb year 2020). The protocol used for the library was the immunoSEQ multiplex PCR assay. TCRdb obtained this table from immuneACCESS and retained in-frame rearrangements with V and J assigned. These tables miss some clones; where compared with another copy, unresolved V genes account for less than half of the shortfall, and the remainder is unexplained. Across this sample there are 330,000 or so clones, with approximately 89% seen only once. Of the sample, less than 6.5% falls within the top ten clones. The material sequenced was PBMCs or T cells enriched from blood (not recorded which). These receptors all come from a man younger than 45 who had recovered from COVID-19.

The genes are TRBV11-2 and TRBJ2-2; 7 bases align to TRBD1. The ends lost 2 bases at V and 6 bases at J; junction bases unmatched: 9. Per the germline V gene, CDR1 is SGHAT and CDR2 is FQNNGV. The CDR3 runs 16 residues. CDR3 nucleotides: TGTGCCAGCAGCTTATTGGGGACAGAAACCCCCGGGGAGCTGTTTTTT. Translation gives CASSLLGTETPGELFF.

The CDR3 spells CASSLMSEGGQPQHF. The DNA of the CDR3 is TGTGCCAGCAGCTTGATGTCCGAGGGAGGGCAGCCCCAGCATTTT. J is TRBJ1-5 and V is TRBV5-5; D is ambiguous. V gave up 1 base and J gave up 7 bases, with 15 bases separating them. This CDR3 contains 15 residues. Germline V gives CDR1 SGHKS, CDR2 YYEKEE (reference sequence).

About this clone itself: At one end, the junction sequence differs from germline, possibly due to a read error. This chain joins TRBV6-6 and TRBJ2-3; 7 nucleotides match TRBD1. The CDR3 length is 13 residues. Germline-derived CDR1 and CDR2 are MNHNY and SVGAGI (reference sequence). CDR3 DNA sequence: TGTGCCAGCAGTCCTACCCCCGGGACAGCCACCCATTTT. Translated: CASSPTPGTATHF.

In the case of this clone: A read error may account for a junction end that differs from germline. The rearrangement links TRBV29-1 to TRBJ2-7, with 9 bases aligning to TRBD1. This CDR3 comprises 11 residues. Germline CDR1 SQVTM, CDR2 ANQGSEA. This CDR3 is CSVDGQGPPPF. The CDR3 DNA follows: TGCAGCGTTGACGGACAGGGGCCTCCCCCCTTC.

CDR3 DNA sequence: TGCGCCAGCAGACTGGACAGGCCCTACGAGCAGTACTTC. It is translated as CASRLDRPYEQYF. V gene TRBV10-2 combines with J gene TRBJ2-7; 7 bases are a match to TRBD1. V was clipped by 6 bases and J by 2 bases; unmatched bases: 4. CDR3 length: 13 residues. Looked up from germline, CDR1 is WSHSY and CDR2 is SAAADI.